This T cell receptor (beta chain) was documented in a study of blood T cells in healthy people across ages. Turning to the study itself: Template switching retrieved approximately one barcoded beta molecule for each two T cells.

As to this clonotype: What it binds is unknown.

Germline V gene data show CDR1 as SGHTA and CDR2 as FQGNSA. The CDR3 runs 15 residues. Points from the study as a whole: For the donors, CMV status was unknown and possibly confounded expanded clonotype changes. A roughly linear fall in TCR beta diversity per million T cells was seen with increasing age. Percentage of naive T cells showed a strong correlation with TCR beta diversity.

The use of a sample-barcoded 5' primer and a J-beta primer mix characterized a second PCR of about 6 to 11 cycles. From the 5' RACE reads, TCRdb called clonotypes with MiXCR, one entry per CDR3 protein. The repertoire includes about 1.5 million distinct CDR3 sequences, 35% to 45% of them detected once, and 4% sits in the top ten. The sequenced sample consisted of blood. The chain has TRBV7-2 and TRBJ2-5; TRBD1 aligns across 7 bases. The J call may be faulty, since TRBJ2-7 better matches the DNA end. This TCR was recovered from a young woman in good health. CDR3 coding DNA: TGTGCCAGCAGCCCCCGGGACAGCAGCAGTCTCGAGCAGTACTTC. Translation: CASSPRDSSSLEQYF.